A selection of T cell receptor beta chains follows, all from one sample in a study of cytomegalovirus exposure and HLA in healthy donors. Using immunoSEQ multiplex PCR, the repertoire was profiled, and TCRdb retains in-frame clones only, with some absent. Of a few hundred thousand clones in the sample, 90% were seen once. Material for sequencing was PBMCs. These receptors all stem from a woman under 30 in good health and CMV-seronegative. The CDR3 runs from the conserved cysteine through the conserved F or W. The D gene is left open where the match is weak. Clone size appears in some rows only: once, few, many, or a class for an expanded clone.

D,size,V,J,DNA,CDR3
-,-,TRBV6-1,TRBJ1-1,TGTGCCAGCAGTGAAATCGAGGCTAGGGGTGAAGCTTTCTTT,CASSEIEARGEAFF
TRBD1,-,TRBV5-1,TRBJ1-3,TGCGCCAGCAGCATAACAGGGGAAGGTGGAAACACCATATATTTT,CASSITGEGGNTIYF
-,-,TRBV6-5,TRBJ2-3,TGTGCCAGCAGTTACTCGGGCAGAAGCACAGATACGCAGTATTTT,CASSYSGRSTDTQYF
TRBD2,-,TRBV28,TRBJ2-1,TGTGCCAGCAGTGCTAGCGGGCCCTCCTACAATGAGCAGTTCTTC,CASSASGPSYNEQFF
TRBD2,-,TRBV5-4,TRBJ2-3,TGTGCCAGCAGCTTGGGCGGGGGGGTGCCAGATACGCAGTATTTT,CASSLGGGVPDTQYF
-,-,TRBV30,TRBJ1-5,TGTGCCTGGGACTATAGCAATCAGCCCCAGCATTTT,CAWDYSNQPQHF
-,once,TRBV5-6,TRBJ1-5,TGTGCCAGCAGCTTGGATTCGGCAGGGGATCAGCCCCAGCATTTT,CASSLDSAGDQPQHF
TRBD1,-,TRBV7-9,TRBJ2-7,TGTGCCAGCAGCCCTCCGGGACAGACCTACGAGCAGTACTTC,CASSPPGQTYEQYF
-,few,TRBV10-3,TRBJ2-5,TGTGCCATCGCCCCGGAGATGGGGACCCAGTACTTC,CAIAPEMGTQYF
TRBD1,-,TRBV7-6,TRBJ1-1,TGTGCCAGCAGCAATGGGACAGTCTACACTGAAGCTTTCTTT,CASSNGTVYTEAFF
TRBD2,-,TRBV4-1,TRBJ2-5,TGCGCCAGCAGCCAAGCCGGGGGGACCAAGACCCAGTACTTC,CASSQAGGTKTQYF
TRBD1,-,TRBV27,TRBJ1-1,TGTGCCAGCAGGGAGACCGGGACAGGGGTTCCGAACACTGAAGCTTTCTTT,CASRETGTGVPNTEAFF
-,-,TRBV7-2,TRBJ2-1,TGTGCCAGCAGCTTAGGTGGGGGGGCTTACAATGAGCAGTTCTTC,CASSLGGGAYNEQFF
TRBD2,-,TRBV25-1,TRBJ2-2,TGTGCCAGCAGTGCACTAGCGGGGGGCGGCACCGGGGAGCTGTTTTTT,CASSALAGGGTGELFF
-,-,TRBV5-4,TRBJ1-2,TGTGCCAGCAGCTCGACAGGCGACTATGGCTACACCTTC,CASSSTGDYGYTF
-,-,TRBV9,TRBJ1-1,TGTGCCAGCAGCGTAAACTTTCCTGAAGCTTTCTTT,CASSVNFPEAFF
-,once,TRBV10-1,TRBJ1-1,TGCGCCAGCAGTGAGATTCCGTCAGGGGAAGCTTTCTTT,CASSEIPSGEAFF
TRBD2,-,TRBV5-1,TRBJ2-3,TGCGCCAGCAGCTTTCCGGGGGGGAGCACAGATACGCAGTATTTT,CASSFPGGSTDTQYF
TRBD1,-,TRBV19,TRBJ1-1,TGTGCCAGTAGTCCAGGGGGCAGCGGCACTGAAGCTTTCTTT,CASSPGGSGTEAFF
TRBD1,-,TRBV7-9,TRBJ2-1,TGTGCCAGCAGCTCCCGTCCCGGGACAGGGTTCCATGAGCAGTTCTTC,CASSSRPGTGFHEQFF
-,once,TRBV7-9,TRBJ2-2,TGTGCCAGCCTCTCGTCGTCTGGGAGAAGACTGGCCGGGGAGCTGTTTTTT,CASLSSSGRRLAGELFF
TRBD2,-,TRBV25-1,TRBJ2-3,TGTGCCAGCAGTTTAGCGGGTGCTAGCACAGATACGCAGTATTTT,CASSLAGASTDTQYF
-,-,TRBV5-6,TRBJ2-7,TGTGCCAGCAGCTTGGGCAGCTCCTACGAGCAGTACTTC,CASSLGSSYEQYF
-,-,TRBV20-1,TRBJ2-5,TGCAGTGCCCCCAAAGAGACCCAGTACTTC,CSAPKETQYF
TRBD1,-,TRBV2,TRBJ1-4,TGTGCCAGCAGGGGTGACAGGGTCGAGAATGAAAAACTGTTTTTT,CASRGDRVENEKLFF
-,-,TRBV18,TRBJ1-1,TGTGCCAGCTCACCATTTGGGACCCCGGAGGGGAGCACTGAAGCTTTCTTT,CASSPFGTPEGSTEAFF
-,-,TRBV5-5,TRBJ1-5,TGTGCCAGCAGCTTGGGGCAGGGCGTCCAGCCCCAGCATTTT,CASSLGQGVQPQHF
TRBD1,-,TRBV6-5,TRBJ2-2,TGTGCCAGCAGTCGGGACAGGGACACCGGGGAGCTGTTTTTT,CASSRDRDTGELFF
-,-,TRBV5-4,TRBJ1-6,TGTGCCAGCAGCTTGGACGGCTATAATTCACCCCTCCACTTT,CASSLDGYNSPLHF
TRBD1,few,TRBV19,TRBJ1-1,TGTGCCAGTAGTCTAGGGGTAGGGACAGGTCAGGCTTTCTTT,CASSLGVGTGQAFF
TRBD1,few,TRBV6-6,TRBJ1-2,TGTGCCAGCAGCAGGCCTAGGACAGGGGATGGCTACACCTTC,CASSRPRTGDGYTF